These T cell receptor beta chains were read from a single sample in a study of molecular identifiers for immune sequencing clone quantification. TCRdb reanalysed the PCR reads using MiXCR and keeps one entry per CDR3 protein. The sample consists of approximately 500,000 distinct CDR3 sequences, less than 30% of them appearing once. Source material: naive CD8+ T cells from blood, with Jurkat cell RNA spiked in. The origin of the receptors is a human donor in good health. Some libraries in this study had Jurkat cell RNA spiked in. The conserved cysteine and the conserved F or W are not part of the CDR3 here. The D gene is left open where the match is weak.

d_call v_call cdr3_aa
- TRBV4-1 ASSHGDLLHTEAF
- TRBV12-3/TRBV12-4 ASSSGSHVEAF
TRBD2 TRBV6-5 ASSPGTSGGQDTQY
- TRBV20-1 SARDPGQWSSYEQY
- TRBV4-3 ASSQIKTGHTEAF
- TRBV14 ASSQDRAYGYT
- TRBV14 ASSHWGQPYEQY
- TRBV7-9 ASSPYAGLDTEAF
- TRBV3-1 ASSQDQPAPNTGELF
- TRBV7-6 GSSSYRLASTDTQY
- TRBV3-1 ASSQEGETDYGYT
- TRBV13 ASSFQSGRQVYGYT
- TRBV6-2/TRBV6-3 ASSYRYSVYEQY
- TRBV25-1 ASSEYADEQF
- TRBV5-6 ASSLRSVRDDSPLH
TRBD1 TRBV4-1 ASSQLQGGYGYA
- TRBV7-9 ASSLVSRGESSEAF
- TRBV13 ASSLHQGGVETQY
- TRBV30 ALVGDGYT
- TRBV4-3 ASSQAPNNEQF
TRBD1 TRBV20-1 SARDRDRGLEQY
TRBD1 TRBV27 ASSTRDRGRGYTGELF
TRBD1 TRBV20-1 SAGDRVSYEQY
TRBD1 TRBV7-2 ASSPHRGLNTEAF
- TRBV27 ASSIHGGEAF
- TRBV19 ASSIAGPPNTEAF
TRBD2 TRBV11-2 ASSLDRWRGDETQY
- TRBV6-2/TRBV6-3 ASSTPGIQY
- TRBV4-3 ASSQDFSAPATNEKLF
- TRBV6-1 ASSEAEVGSYEQY
- TRBV24-1 ATSVRGLTDTQY
TRBD1 TRBV3-1 ASSQGQGTNYGYT
- TRBV7-6 ASSLDARLTYEQY
TRBD2 TRBV20-1 SASGLAGYEQY
TRBD2 TRBV11-2 ASSLVLAGGLEQY
TRBD1 TRBV13 ASSSRQGYREQY
- TRBV19 ASSRGDMSNTEAF
- TRBV5-3 ASSFVGMSTEAF
TRBD2 TRBV20-1 SARVAGGDQETQY
- TRBV19 ASSMAPGQSQH
TRBD2 TRBV29-1 SAHGTSFPTDTQY
TRBD1 TRBV14 ASSQDRVTNYGYT
- TRBV6-5 ASSVRQAYTDTQY
- TRBV4-3 ASSQEDGSTTGFWNEQF
- TRBV4-1 ASSQAKPSGNTIY
- TRBV7-2 ASSFFQDGGTEAF
- TRBV9 ASSVAVGYNEQF
- TRBV19 ASSHGGRETQY
- TRBV19 ASNNKGPTNYGYT
- TRBV20-1 SARPRTAYEQY